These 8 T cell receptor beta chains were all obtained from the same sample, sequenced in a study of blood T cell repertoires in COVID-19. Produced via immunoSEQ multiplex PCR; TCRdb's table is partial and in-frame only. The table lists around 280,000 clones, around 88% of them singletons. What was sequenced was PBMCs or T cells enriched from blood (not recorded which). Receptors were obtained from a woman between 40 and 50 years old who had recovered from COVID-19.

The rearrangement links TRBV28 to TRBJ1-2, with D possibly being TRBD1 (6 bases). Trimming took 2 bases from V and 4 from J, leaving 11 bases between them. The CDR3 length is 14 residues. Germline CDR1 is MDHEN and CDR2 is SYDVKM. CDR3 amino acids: CASSLVGTPYGYTF. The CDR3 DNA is TGTGCCAGCAGTTTAGTCGGGACACCCTATGGCTACACCTTC.

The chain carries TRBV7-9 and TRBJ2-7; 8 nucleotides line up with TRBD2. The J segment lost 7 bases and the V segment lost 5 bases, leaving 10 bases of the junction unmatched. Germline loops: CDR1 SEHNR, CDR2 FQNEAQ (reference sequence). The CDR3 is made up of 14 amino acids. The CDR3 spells CASSPGGAAGEQYF. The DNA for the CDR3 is TGTGCCAGCAGCCCCGGGGGGGCGGCGGGGGAGCAGTACTTC.

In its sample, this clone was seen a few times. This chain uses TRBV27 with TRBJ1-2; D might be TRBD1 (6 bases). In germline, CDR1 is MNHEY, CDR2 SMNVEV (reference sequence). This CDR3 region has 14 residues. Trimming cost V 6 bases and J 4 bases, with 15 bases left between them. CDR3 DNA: TGTGCCAGCAGACAGGGTTTAAGGTCCTATGGCTACACCTTC. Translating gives CASRQGLRSYGYTF.

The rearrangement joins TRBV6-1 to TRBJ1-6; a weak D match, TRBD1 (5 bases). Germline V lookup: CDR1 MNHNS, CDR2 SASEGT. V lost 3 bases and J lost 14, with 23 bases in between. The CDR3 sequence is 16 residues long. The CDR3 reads CASSDVPGGGGAALHF. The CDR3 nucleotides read TGTGCCAGCAGTGATGTCCCCGGAGGCGGCGGGGCCGCCCTCCACTTT.

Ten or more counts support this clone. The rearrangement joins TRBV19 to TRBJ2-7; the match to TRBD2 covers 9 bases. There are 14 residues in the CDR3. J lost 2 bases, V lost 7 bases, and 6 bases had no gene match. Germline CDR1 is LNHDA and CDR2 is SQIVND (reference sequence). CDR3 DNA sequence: TGTGCCAGTAAGGTGACTAGCGGTACCTACGAGCAGTACTTC. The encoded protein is CASKVTSGTYEQYF.

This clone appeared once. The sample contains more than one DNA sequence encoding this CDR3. The CDR3 nucleotides read TGTGCCAGCAGTTTGAGACAATACAATGAGCAGTTCTTC. Its translation: CASSLRQYNEQFF. J is TRBJ2-1 and V is TRBV27; D ambiguous. From germline, CDR1 is MNHEY and CDR2 SMNVEV (reference sequence). This CDR3 spans 13 amino acids. Trimming pared 3 bases from V and 4 bases from J, leaving 7 bases between.

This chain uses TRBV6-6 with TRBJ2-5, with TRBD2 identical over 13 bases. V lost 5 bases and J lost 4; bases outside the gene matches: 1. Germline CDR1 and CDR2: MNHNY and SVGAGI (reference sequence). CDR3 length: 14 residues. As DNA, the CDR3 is TGTGCCAGCAGTCGACTAGCGGGAGGAGAGACCCAGTACTTC. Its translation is CASSRLAGGETQYF.

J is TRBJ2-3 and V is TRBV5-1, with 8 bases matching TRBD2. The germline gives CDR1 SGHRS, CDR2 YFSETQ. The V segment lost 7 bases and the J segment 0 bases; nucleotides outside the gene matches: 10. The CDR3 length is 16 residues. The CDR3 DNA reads TGCGCCAGCTGTCGAACCGTAGCGGGAAGCACAGATACGCAGTATTTT. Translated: CASCRTVAGSTDTQYF. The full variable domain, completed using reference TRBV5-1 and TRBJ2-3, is KAGVTQTPRYLIKTRGQQVTLSCSPISGHRSVSWYQQTPGQGLQFLFEYFSETQRNKGNFPGRFSGRQFSNSRSEMNVSTLELGDSALYLCASCRTVAGSTDTQYFGPGTRLTVL.